Detailed here is one TCR beta chain. Its antigen remains unknown. The sample comes from a study of T-cell reconstitution after alpha-beta-depleted transplantation in children. General study points: Several hundred expanded graft clones reportedly were the source of alpha-beta T cells about two months after transplant. It was newly produced T cells that mostly accounted for T-cell counts and diversity one year after transplant.

This CDR3 contains 11 residues. The V end was cut by 5 bases, the J end by 5 bases, with 9 bases between. Germline values: CDR1 DFQATT, CDR2 SNEGSKA (reference sequence). TCRbeta library construction was performed incorporating unique molecular identifiers. One entry per CDR3 protein results from TCRdb running MiXCR on the PCR reads. The top ten clones hold about 9.1% of a sample with some 300,000 distinct CDR3 sequences, roughly 7.8% of them seen once. This TCR was sampled from a female patient between 2 and 10 years old who had a stem cell transplant for Fanconi anemia, so the T cells may come from the graft donor. The chain is built from TRBV20-1 and TRBJ1-2, with a tentative D call TRBD1 (6 bases). Source: peripheral blood, taken 360 days after TCRalphabeta/CD19-depleted stem cell transplant. CDR3 in amino acids: CSAGTGYGYTF. The CDR3 DNA is TGCAGTGCTGGCACAGGGTATGGCTACACCTTC.